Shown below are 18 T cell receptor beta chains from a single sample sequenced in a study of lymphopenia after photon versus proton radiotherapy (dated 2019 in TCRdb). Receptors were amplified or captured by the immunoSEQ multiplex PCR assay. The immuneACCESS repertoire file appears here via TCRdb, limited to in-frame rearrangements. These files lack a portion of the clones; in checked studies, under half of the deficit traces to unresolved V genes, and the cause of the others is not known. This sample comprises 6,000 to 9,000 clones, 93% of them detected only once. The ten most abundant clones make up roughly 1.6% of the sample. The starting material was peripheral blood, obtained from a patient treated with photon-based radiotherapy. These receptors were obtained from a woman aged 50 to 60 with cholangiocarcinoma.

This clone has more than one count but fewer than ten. CDR3: CASSPWTGGPYEQYF. The DNA for the CDR3 is TGCGCCAGCAGCCCCTGGACAGGGGGACCTTACGAGCAGTACTTC. V and J are TRBV5-1 and TRBJ2-7; 10 bases fit TRBD1. Germline V gene data show CDR1 as SGHRS and CDR2 as YFSETQ. This CDR3 comprises 15 residues. With V trimmed by 4 bases and J by 4 bases, 8 bases remained unmatched. Combining the CDR3 with reference TRBV5-1 and TRBJ2-7 gives the whole variable domain KAGVTQTPRYLIKTRGQQVTLSCSPISGHRSVSWYQQTPGQGLQFLFEYFSETQRNKGNFPGRFSGRQFSNSRSEMNVSTLELGDSALYLCASSPWTGGPYEQYFGPGTRLTVT.

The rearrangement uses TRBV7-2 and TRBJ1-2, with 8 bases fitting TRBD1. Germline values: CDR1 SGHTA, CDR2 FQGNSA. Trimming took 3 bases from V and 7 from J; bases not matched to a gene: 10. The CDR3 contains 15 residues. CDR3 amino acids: CASSLGSQGARGYTF. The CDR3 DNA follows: TGTGCCAGCAGCTTGGGCTCCCAGGGGGCCCGTGGCTACACCTTC.

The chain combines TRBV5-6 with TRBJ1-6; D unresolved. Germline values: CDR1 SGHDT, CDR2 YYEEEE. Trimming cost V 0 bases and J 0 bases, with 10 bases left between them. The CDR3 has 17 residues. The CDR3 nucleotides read TGTGCCAGCAGCTTGGAAGTGTCTAGCTCCTATAATTCACCCCTCCACTTT. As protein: CASSLEVSSSYNSPLHF.

The CDR3 region is CASSVGLLAGNTIYF. DNA of the CDR3: TGTGCCAGCAGCGTAGGTTTATTGGCTGGAAACACCATATATTTT. The chain recombines TRBV9 with TRBJ1-3; unclear D gene. The ends were cut back, 0 bases at V and 2 bases at J, with 9 bases in the middle. Looked up from germline, CDR1 is SGDLS and CDR2 is YYNGEE. The CDR3 contains 15 residues.

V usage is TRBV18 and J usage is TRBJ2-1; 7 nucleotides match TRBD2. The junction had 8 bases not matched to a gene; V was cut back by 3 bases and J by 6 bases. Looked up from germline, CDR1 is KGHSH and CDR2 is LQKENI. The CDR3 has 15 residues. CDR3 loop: CASSPGLGGGNEQFF. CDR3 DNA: TGTGCCAGCTCACCGGGGTTGGGCGGGGGCAATGAGCAGTTCTTC.

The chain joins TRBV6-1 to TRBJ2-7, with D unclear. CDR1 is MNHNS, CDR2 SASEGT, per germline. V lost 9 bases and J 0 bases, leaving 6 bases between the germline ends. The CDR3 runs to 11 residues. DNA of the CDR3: TGTGCCAGTGGACCCTCCTACGAGCAGTACTTC. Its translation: CASGPSYEQYF.

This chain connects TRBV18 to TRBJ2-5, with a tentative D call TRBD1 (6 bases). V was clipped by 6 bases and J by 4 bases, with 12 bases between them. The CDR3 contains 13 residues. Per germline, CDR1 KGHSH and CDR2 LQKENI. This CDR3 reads CASSQGQRETQYF. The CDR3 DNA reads TGTGCCAGCTCGCAAGGACAGAGAGAGACCCAGTACTTC.

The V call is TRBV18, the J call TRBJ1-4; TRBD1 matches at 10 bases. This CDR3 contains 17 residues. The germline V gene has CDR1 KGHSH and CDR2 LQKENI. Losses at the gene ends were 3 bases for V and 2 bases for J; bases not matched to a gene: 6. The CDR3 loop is CASSPPTGGATNEKLFF. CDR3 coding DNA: TGTGCCAGCTCACCCCCGACAGGGGGCGCGACTAATGAAAAACTGTTTTTT.

Here the CDR3 reads CASSQSYRAYSNQPQHF. The CDR3 nucleotides read TGCGCCAGCAGTCAATCGTATAGAGCCTATAGCAATCAGCCCCAGCATTTT. The rearrangement links TRBV23-1 to TRBJ1-5; D gene ambiguous. TRBV23-1 falls under the ORF class, with uncertain function. Trimming removed 0 bases at V and 0 bases at J, with 12 bases between. The CDR3 totals 17 residues.

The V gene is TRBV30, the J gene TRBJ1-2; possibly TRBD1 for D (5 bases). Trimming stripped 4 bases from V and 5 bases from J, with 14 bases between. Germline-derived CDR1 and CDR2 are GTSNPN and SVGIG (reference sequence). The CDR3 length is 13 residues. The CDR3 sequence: CAWTDRTSYGYTF. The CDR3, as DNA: TGTGCCTGGACCGACAGAACCTCTTATGGCTACACCTTC. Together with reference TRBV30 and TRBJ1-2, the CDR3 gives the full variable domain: SQTIHQWPATLVQPVGSPLSLECTVEGTSNPNLYWYRQAAGRGLQLLFYSVGIGQISSEVPQNLSASRPQDRQFILSSKKLLLSDSGFYLCAWTDRTSYGYTFGSGTRLTVV.

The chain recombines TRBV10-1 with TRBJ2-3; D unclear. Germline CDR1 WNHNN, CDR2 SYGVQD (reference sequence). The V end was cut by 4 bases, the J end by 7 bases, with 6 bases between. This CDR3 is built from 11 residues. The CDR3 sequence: CASSGGYTQYF. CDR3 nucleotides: TGCGCCAGCAGTGGCGGCTATACGCAGTATTTT.

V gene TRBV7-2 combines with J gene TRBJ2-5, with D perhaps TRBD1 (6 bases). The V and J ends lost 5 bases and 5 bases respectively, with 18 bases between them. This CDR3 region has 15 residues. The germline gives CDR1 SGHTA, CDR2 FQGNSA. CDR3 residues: CASSANRDRSETQYF. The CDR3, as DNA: TGTGCCAGCAGCGCGAACAGGGACCGGTCGGAGACCCAGTACTTC.

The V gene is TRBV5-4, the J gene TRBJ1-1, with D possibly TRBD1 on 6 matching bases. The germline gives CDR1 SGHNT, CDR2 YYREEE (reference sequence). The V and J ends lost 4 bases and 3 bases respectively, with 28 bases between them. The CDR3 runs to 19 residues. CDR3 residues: CASSPTGQGQTRQYTEAFF. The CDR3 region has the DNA TGTGCCAGCAGCCCGACGGGGCAGGGACAAACTCGCCAATACACTGAAGCTTTCTTT.

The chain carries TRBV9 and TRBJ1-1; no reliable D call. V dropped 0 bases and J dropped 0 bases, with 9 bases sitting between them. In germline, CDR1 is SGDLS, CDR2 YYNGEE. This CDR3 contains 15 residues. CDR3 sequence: CASSVGQTMNTEAFF. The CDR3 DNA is TGTGCCAGCAGCGTAGGTCAGACGATGAACACTGAAGCTTTCTTT.

The chain's CDR3 is CASSAEQGGGGYTF. The CDR3 region has the DNA TGTGCCAGCAGCGCCGAACAGGGAGGGGGCGGCTACACCTTC. This sequence joins TRBV9 and TRBJ1-2; 7 bases align to TRBD1. This CDR3 contains 14 residues. Trimming removed 3 bases from V and 8 bases from J; junction bases left unmatched: 10. Germline lookup yields CDR1 SGDLS and CDR2 YYNGEE.

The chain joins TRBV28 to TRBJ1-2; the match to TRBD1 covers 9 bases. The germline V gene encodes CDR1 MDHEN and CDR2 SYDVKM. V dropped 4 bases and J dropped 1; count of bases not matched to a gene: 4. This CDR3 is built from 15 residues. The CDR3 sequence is CASSYRDRVNYGYTF. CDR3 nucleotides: TGTGCCAGCAGTTACCGGGACAGGGTTAACTATGGCTACACCTTC.

CDR3 amino acids: CASSLGGAGNEKLFF. In DNA, the CDR3 is TGTGCCAGCAGCTTGGGGGGTGCAGGGAATGAAAAACTGTTTTTT. This sequence joins TRBV5-5 and TRBJ1-4; TRBD1 might be the D (5 bases). Germline loops: CDR1 SGHKS, CDR2 YYEKEE (reference sequence). V shed 0 bases and J shed 5 bases, with 11 bases lying between them. This CDR3 is 15 amino acids long.

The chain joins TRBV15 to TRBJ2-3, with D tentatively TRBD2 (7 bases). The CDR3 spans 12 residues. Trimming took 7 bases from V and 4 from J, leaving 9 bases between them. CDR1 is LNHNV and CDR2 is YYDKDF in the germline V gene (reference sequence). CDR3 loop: CATTGGPDTQYF. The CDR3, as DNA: TGTGCCACCACGGGGGGCCCAGATACGCAGTATTTT. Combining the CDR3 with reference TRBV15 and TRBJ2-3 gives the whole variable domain DAMVIQNPRYQVTQFGKPVTLSCSQTLNHNVMYWYQQKSSQAPKLLFHYYDKDFNNEADTPDNFQSRRPNTSFCFLDIRSPGLGDTAMYLCATTGGPDTQYFGPGTRLTVL.